This TCR beta chain was found in a study of blood T cell repertoires in COVID-19. Study details: Sites across the United States, Italy and Spain contributed samples from acute and convalescent COVID-19. PBMCs, B-cell-depleted T cells, or T cells provided the cDNA or gDNA that made up the material.

Trimming removed 5 bases at V and 2 bases at J, with 3 bases between. The CDR3 is 12 amino acids. Germline assignment: CDR1 SGHNT and CDR2 YENEEA. Enrollment of patients from Seattle took place during active infection, with longitudinal follow-up. In the source study's methods: Amplified reference gene primers provided the basis for estimating nucleated cell counts. Data came from immunoSEQ multiplex PCR; TCRdb stores just in-frame clones and leaves some out. The V and J calls and clone size are taken from that table; D and trimming were inferred from the DNA. The table shows approximately 350,000 clones, with over 80% occurring only once.

The chain has TRBV11-3 and TRBJ2-2; no clear D gene. The clonotype comes from a woman aged 45 to 65 with COVID-19, enrolled during active disease. The sequenced sample consisted of peripheral blood. The CDR3 loop reads CASSTNTGELFF. The CDR3 nucleotides are TGTGCCAGCAGCACAAACACCGGGGAGCTGTTTTTT.